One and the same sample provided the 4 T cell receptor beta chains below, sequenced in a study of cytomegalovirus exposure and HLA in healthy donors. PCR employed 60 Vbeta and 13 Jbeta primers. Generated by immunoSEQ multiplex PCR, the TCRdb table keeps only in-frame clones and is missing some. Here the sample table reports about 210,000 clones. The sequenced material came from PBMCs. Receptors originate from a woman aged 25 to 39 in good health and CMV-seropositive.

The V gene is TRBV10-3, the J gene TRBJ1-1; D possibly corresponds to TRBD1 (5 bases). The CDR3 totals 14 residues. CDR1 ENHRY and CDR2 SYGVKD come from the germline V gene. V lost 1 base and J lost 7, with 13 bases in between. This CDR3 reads CAISEWFRTIEAFF. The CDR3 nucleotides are TGTGCCATCAGTGAGTGGTTCCGGACAATTGAAGCTTTCTTT.

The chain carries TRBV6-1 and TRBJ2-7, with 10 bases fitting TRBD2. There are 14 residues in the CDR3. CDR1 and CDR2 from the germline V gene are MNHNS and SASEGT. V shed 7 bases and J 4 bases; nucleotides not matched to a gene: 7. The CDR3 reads CASNSGLASYEQYF. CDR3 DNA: TGTGCCAGCAATTCGGGACTAGCGAGTTACGAGCAGTACTTC.

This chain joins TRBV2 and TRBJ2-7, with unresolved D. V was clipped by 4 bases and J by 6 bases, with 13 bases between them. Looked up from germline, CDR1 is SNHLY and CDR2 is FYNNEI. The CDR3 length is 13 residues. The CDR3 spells CASSGMVAREQYF. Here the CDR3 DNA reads TGTGCCAGCAGTGGGATGGTAGCCCGCGAGCAGTACTTC.

In DNA, the CDR3 is TGTGCCGCGAGTAAGGGGGCCTCCTACGAGCAGTACTTC. Protein: CAASKGASYEQYF. The chain combines TRBV28 with TRBJ2-7; TRBD1 agrees at 7 bases. The germline V gene has CDR1 MDHEN and CDR2 SYDVKM. The CDR3 loop spans 13 amino acids. V gave up 11 bases and J gave up 0 bases; unmatched junction bases: 7.